These T cell receptor beta chains were read from a single sample in a study of control samples from healthy donors and cancer patients. TCRdb's copy holds only in-frame clones and misses some; the assay was immunoSEQ multiplex PCR. The table lists more than 100,000 clones, roughly nine tenths of them singletons. Material: blood. These receptor sequences come from a woman aged 18-35 years in good health. The CDR3 runs from the conserved cysteine through the conserved F or W. The D gene is left open where the match is weak. For some rows the clone size is stated as once, few or many, or as a class when expanded; others skip it.

-	TRBD2	TRBV7-9	17	TRBJ2-1	CASSLARLAGGRGEQFF	TGTGCCAGCAGCTTAGCGAGACTAGCGGGGGGCAGGGGTGAGCAGTTCTTC
-	-	TRBV15	13	TRBJ1-2	CATSSEDIYGYTF	TGTGCCACCAGCAGCGAAGATATCTATGGCTACACCTTC
-	-	TRBV12-3/TRBV12-4	13	TRBJ1-4	CASSLRDDEKLFF	TGTGCCAGCAGTTTAAGAGACGATGAAAAACTGTTTTTT
-	-	TRBV15	15	TRBJ1-1	CATSRDPGQNTEAFF	TGTGCCACCAGCAGAGATCCGGGCCAGAACACTGAAGCTTTCTTT
-	-	TRBV5-5	14	TRBJ2-2	CASSLASGTGELFF	TGTGCCAGCAGCTTGGCCTCGGGGACCGGGGAGCTGTTTTTT
-	-	TRBV6-5	12	TRBJ2-2	CASSYYTGELFF	TGTGCCAGCAGTTACTATACCGGGGAGCTGTTTTTT
-	-	TRBV4-3	15	TRBJ1-2	CASSQDTVGHYGYTF	TGCGCCAGCAGCCAAGATACGGTGGGCCACTATGGCTACACCTTC
-	TRBD1	TRBV28	13	TRBJ1-3	CASSPDRVRTIYF	TGTGCCAGCAGCCCGGACAGGGTTAGAACCATATATTTT
-	-	TRBV6-1	15	TRBJ2-1	CASSPRDWMYNEQFF	TGTGCCAGCAGTCCCCGGGACTGGATGTACAATGAGCAGTTCTTC
once	-	TRBV6-5	16	TRBJ2-1	CASSYGAAYSGHEQFF	TGTGCCAGCAGTTACGGAGCGGCGTATAGCGGCCATGAGCAGTTCTTC
-	-	TRBV21-1	16	TRBJ2-7	CASSSFDRLRHYEQYF	TGTGCCAGCAGCAGCTTTGATCGTTTACGACACTACGAGCAGTACTTC
once	-	TRBV3-1/TRBV3-2	15	TRBJ2-3	CASSQGRDRTDTQYF	TGTGCCAGCAGCCAAGGACGGGATCGCACAGATACGCAGTATTTT
-	-	TRBV18	18	TRBJ2-5	CASSPQLGRQGARETQYF	TGTGCCAGCTCACCACAGCTCGGGAGACAGGGTGCTCGAGAGACCCAGTACTTC
-	-	TRBV11-2	15	TRBJ2-5	CASSKGHPYQETQYF	TGTGCCAGCAGCAAGGGACACCCGTACCAAGAGACCCAGTACTTC
-	TRBD1	TRBV7-9	14	TRBJ2-3	CACRGQGATDTQYF	TGTGCCTGTCGAGGGCAGGGGGCAACGGATACGCAGTATTTT
-	-	TRBV5-1	13	TRBJ2-4	CASSLDTKNIQYF	TGCGCCAGCAGCTTGGACACAAAAAACATTCAGTACTTC
-	TRBD1	TRBV5-6	17	TRBJ1-3	CASSLIGQGAGGNTIYF	TGTGCCAGCAGCCTAATCGGACAGGGGGCGGGTGGAAACACCATATATTTT
-	-	TRBV19	16	TRBJ2-2	CASSRILTGFPGELFF	TGTGCCAGTAGTAGAATTTTGACAGGTTTCCCCGGGGAGCTGTTTTTT
-	TRBD1	TRBV6-5	15	TRBJ2-7	CASSTGGASNYEQYF	TGTGCCAGCTCTACAGGGGGCGCGTCCAACTACGAGCAGTACTTC
-	TRBD1	TRBV5-8	15	TRBJ1-4	CASRPGQGRDEKLFF	TGTGCCAGCAGACCAGGACAGGGGAGGGATGAAAAACTGTTTTTT
-	-	TRBV7-2	16	TRBJ2-5	CASSLGAALGEETQYF	TGTGCCAGCAGCTTAGGTGCAGCGCTCGGTGAAGAGACCCAGTACTTC
-	-	TRBV30	15	TRBJ1-6	CAWTTLQAHNSPLHF	TGTGCCTGGACCACTCTACAGGCTCATAATTCACCCCTCCACTTT
-	-	TRBV28	11	TRBJ2-7	CASSLVYEQYF	TGTGCCAGCAGTTTAGTCTACGAGCAGTACTTC
once	-	TRBV6-1	14	TRBJ1-2	CASSGSGRVAGYTF	TGTGCCAGCAGTGGGTCCGGGCGGGTTGCTGGCTACACCTTC
-	TRBD1	TRBV6-5	14	TRBJ1-6	CASSYLDRDAPLHF	TGTGCCAGCAGTTACTTGGACAGGGATGCACCCCTCCACTTT
-	-	TRBV11-2	11	TRBJ2-7	CASSSSYEQYF	TGTGCCAGCAGCTCCTCCTACGAGCAGTACTTC
-	-	TRBV15	18	TRBJ2-1	CATSRDPLAESSYNEQFF	TGTGCCACCAGCAGAGATCCCCTAGCCGAGAGCTCCTACAATGAGCAGTTCTTC
once	TRBD1	TRBV29-1	15	TRBJ1-1	CSVEDQRTGRTEAFF	TGCAGCGTTGAAGATCAAAGGACAGGGCGGACTGAAGCTTTCTTT
-	TRBD2	TRBV13	18	TRBJ2-3	CASSLETASGGATDTQYF	TGTGCCAGCAGCTTGGAGACAGCTAGCGGGGGGGCCACAGATACGCAGTATTTT
-	-	TRBV28	16	TRBJ1-5	CASSFSGIYSNQPQHF	TGTGCCAGCAGTTTCTCAGGAATTTATAGCAATCAGCCCCAGCATTTT
-	-	TRBV5-1	13	TRBJ2-7	CASRPGGFDEQYF	TGCGCCAGCCGTCCTGGGGGGTTCGACGAGCAGTACTTC
-	TRBD1	TRBV7-2	15	TRBJ1-6	CASSPRGQGWSPLHF	TGTGCCAGCAGCCCTAGGGGGCAGGGGTGGTCACCCCTCCACTTT
-	TRBD2	TRBV7-2	16	TRBJ2-7	CASSLAMTSTPYEQYF	TGTGCCAGCAGCTTAGCGATGACTAGCACTCCCTACGAGCAGTACTTC
-	-	TRBV28	17	TRBJ2-2	CASSLWGGGSNTGELFF	TGTGCCAGCAGTTTGTGGGGAGGAGGGTCTAACACCGGGGAGCTGTTTTTT
-	TRBD1	TRBV28	16	TRBJ1-5	CASSFLGQGYNQPQHF	TGTGCCAGCAGTTTTCTGGGACAGGGGTACAATCAGCCCCAGCATTTT
-	TRBD2	TRBV10-3	13	TRBJ2-1	CAISESTSREQFF	TGTGCCATCAGTGAGTCGACTAGCAGGGAGCAGTTCTTC
once	-	TRBV10-1	14	TRBJ2-7	CASSRRGPHYEQYF	TGCGCCAGCAGCCGGAGGGGTCCTCACTACGAGCAGTACTTC
-	-	TRBV21-1	17	TRBJ1-6	CASSKDAGTGDSSPLHF	TGTGCCAGCAGCAAAGATGCCGGGACAGGGGACAGTTCACCCCTCCACTTT
-	-	TRBV9	13	TRBJ2-7	CASSRGINYEQYF	TGTGCCAGCAGCAGAGGGATTAACTACGAGCAGTACTTC
-	-	TRBV12-3/TRBV12-4	13	TRBJ2-5	CASSFYEQETQYF	TGTGCCAGCAGTTTCTATGAGCAAGAGACCCAGTACTTC
-	-	TRBV2	16	TRBJ2-2	CASSERRTANTGELFF	TGTGCCAGCAGTGAACGTAGGACTGCGAACACCGGGGAGCTGTTTTTT
-	-	TRBV5-1	15	TRBJ2-1	CASRDHGSLYNEQFF	TGCGCCAGCAGAGACCACGGGAGTCTCTACAATGAGCAGTTCTTC
-	TRBD1	TRBV5-1	15	TRBJ1-1	CASSLGDRPNTEAFF	TGCGCCAGCAGCTTGGGGGACAGGCCGAACACTGAAGCTTTCTTT
-	TRBD2	TRBV27	13	TRBJ2-3	CASRGLDSDTQYF	TGTGCCAGCAGGGGACTAGATTCAGATACGCAGTATTTT
-	-	TRBV15	14	TRBJ1-5	CATSRDRGNQPQHF	TGTGCCACCAGCAGAGACCGGGGCAATCAGCCCCAGCATTTT
-	-	TRBV4-2	16	TRBJ1-5	CASSQEQGIISQPQHF	TGTGCCAGCAGCCAAGAACAGGGTATTATAAGTCAGCCCCAGCATTTT
-	-	TRBV5-1	20	TRBJ1-4	CASSSSPATVSPTRGEKLFF	TGCGCCAGCAGCTCATCCCCTGCGACAGTCTCTCCTACTAGGGGTGAAAAACTGTTTTTT
-	-	TRBV28	15	TRBJ1-2	CASSHLGTSDYGYTF	TGTGCCAGCAGTCACCTCGGGACATCAGACTATGGCTACACCTTC
-	-	TRBV19	12	TRBJ1-2	CASRASVYGYTF	TGTGCCAGTAGAGCCAGCGTCTATGGCTACACCTTC
-	TRBD2	TRBV7-2	14	TRBJ2-3	CASSLGLAGDTQYF	TGTGCCAGCAGCTTGGGACTAGCGGGGGATACGCAGTATTTT
-	-	TRBV5-1	17	TRBJ1-1	CASSLGTSQGMNTEAFF	TGCGCCAGCAGCTTGGGGACGTCCCAAGGGATGAACACTGAAGCTTTCTTT
-	-	TRBV27	13	TRBJ1-5	CASSQGGDGPQHF	TGTGCCAGCAGTCAGGGAGGGGATGGGCCCCAGCATTTT
-	TRBD1	TRBV6-2/TRBV6-3	15	TRBJ1-5	CASSYFDREDQPQHF	TGTGCCAGCAGTTATTTCGACAGGGAAGATCAGCCCCAGCATTTT
-	-	TRBV4-1	15	TRBJ2-7	CASSQAFAGPYEQYF	TGCGCCAGCAGCCAAGCATTTGCGGGTCCCTACGAGCAGTACTTC